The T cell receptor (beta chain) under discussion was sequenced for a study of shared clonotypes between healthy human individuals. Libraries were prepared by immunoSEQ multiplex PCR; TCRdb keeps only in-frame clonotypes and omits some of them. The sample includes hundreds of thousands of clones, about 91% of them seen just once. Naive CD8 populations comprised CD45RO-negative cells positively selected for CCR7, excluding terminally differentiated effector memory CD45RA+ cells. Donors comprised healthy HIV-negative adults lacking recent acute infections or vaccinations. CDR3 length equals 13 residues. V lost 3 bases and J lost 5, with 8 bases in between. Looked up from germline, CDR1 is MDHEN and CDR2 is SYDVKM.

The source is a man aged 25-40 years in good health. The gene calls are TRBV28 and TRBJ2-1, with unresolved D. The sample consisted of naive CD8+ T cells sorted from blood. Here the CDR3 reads CASSLDGHNEQFF. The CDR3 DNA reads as TGTGCCAGCAGTTTGGATGGCCACAATGAGCAGTTCTTC.